This TCR beta chain was found in a study of post-analysis software for immune sequencing data. Turning to the study itself: Patients had relapsing-remitting, secondary progressive or progressive-relapsing multiple sclerosis; some lacked subtype. Findings and caveats of the study: With F measure, samples from one preparation batch clustered together strongly. Multiple sclerosis patients showed significantly lower normalized Chao1 diversity than controls did. In patients, five or six TRBV segments were more frequent than in controls, with TRBV5-6, TRBV5-1 and TRBV20-1 among them.

Germline CDR1 is DFQATT and CDR2 is SNEGSKA (reference sequence). Trimming pared 4 bases from V and 5 bases from J, leaving 12 bases between. This CDR3 is built from 13 residues. The library was made from cDNA and included unique molecular identifiers. The authors obtained 540,000 or so cDNA molecules from roughly 1.1 to 9.2 million T cells. TCRdb re-called the PCR reads with MiXCR, one entry per CDR3 protein. Altogether about 820,000 distinct CDR3 sequences are present, about 57% being singletons, with the ten largest covering approximately 4.3%. With regard to this clonotype: Antigen: not known.

The origin of this receptor is a girl under 18 with multiple sclerosis. Sequencing was performed on blood. The chain links TRBV20-1 to TRBJ2-1; D remains unclear. CDR3 amino acids: CSANPAGHNEQFF. The CDR3 coding sequence is TGCAGTGCTAACCCGGCCGGACACAATGAGCAGTTCTTC.